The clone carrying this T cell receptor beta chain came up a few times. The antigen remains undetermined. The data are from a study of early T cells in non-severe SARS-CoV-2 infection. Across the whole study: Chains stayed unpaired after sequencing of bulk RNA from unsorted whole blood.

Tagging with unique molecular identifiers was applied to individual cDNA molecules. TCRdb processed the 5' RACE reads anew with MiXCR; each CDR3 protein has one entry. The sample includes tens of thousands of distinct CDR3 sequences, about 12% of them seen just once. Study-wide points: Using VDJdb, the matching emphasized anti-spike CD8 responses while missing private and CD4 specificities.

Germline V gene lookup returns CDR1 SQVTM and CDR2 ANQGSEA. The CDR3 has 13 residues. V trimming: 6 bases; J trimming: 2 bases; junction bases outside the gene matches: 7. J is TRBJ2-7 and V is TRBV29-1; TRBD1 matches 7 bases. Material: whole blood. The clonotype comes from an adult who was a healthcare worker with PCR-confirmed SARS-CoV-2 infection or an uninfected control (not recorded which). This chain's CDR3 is CSVGQAATYEQYF. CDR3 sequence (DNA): TGCAGCGTCGGACAGGCGGCGACCTACGAGCAGTACTTC.